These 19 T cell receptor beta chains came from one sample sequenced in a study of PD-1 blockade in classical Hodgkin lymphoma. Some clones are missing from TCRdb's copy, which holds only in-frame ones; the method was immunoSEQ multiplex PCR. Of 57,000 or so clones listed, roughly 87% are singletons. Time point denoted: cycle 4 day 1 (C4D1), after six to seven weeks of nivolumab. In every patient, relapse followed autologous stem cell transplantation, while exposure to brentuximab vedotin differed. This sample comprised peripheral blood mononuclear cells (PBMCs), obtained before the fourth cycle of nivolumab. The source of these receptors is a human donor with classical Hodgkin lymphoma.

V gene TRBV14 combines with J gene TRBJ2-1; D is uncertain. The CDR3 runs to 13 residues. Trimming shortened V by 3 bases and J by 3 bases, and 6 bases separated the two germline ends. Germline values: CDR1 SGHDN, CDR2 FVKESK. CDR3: CASSQGLYNEQFF. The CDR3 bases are TGTGCCAGCAGCCAGGGCCTCTACAATGAGCAGTTCTTC. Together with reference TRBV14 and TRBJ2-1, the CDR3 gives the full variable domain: EAGVTQFPSHSVIEKGQTVTLRCDPISGHDNLYWYRRVMGKEIKFLLHFVKESKQDESGMPNNRFLAERTGGTYSTLKVQPAELEDSGVYFCASSQGLYNEQFFGPGTRLTVL.

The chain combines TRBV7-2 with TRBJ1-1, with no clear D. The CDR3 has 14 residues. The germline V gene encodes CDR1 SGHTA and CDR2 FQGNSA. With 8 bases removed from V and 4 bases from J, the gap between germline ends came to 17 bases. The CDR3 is CASGSPLASTEAFF. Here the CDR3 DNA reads TGTGCCAGCGGTTCGCCCCTTGCTAGCACTGAAGCTTTCTTT.

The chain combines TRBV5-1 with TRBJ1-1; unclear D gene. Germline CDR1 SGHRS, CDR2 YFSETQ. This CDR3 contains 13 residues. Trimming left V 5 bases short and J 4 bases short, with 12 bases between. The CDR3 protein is CASSFLLSTEAFF. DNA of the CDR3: TGCGCCAGCAGTTTCCTATTGAGCACTGAAGCTTTCTTT.

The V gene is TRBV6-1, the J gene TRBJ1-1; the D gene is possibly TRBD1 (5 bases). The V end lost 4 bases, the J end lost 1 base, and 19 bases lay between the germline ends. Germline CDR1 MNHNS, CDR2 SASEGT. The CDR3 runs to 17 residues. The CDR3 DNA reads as TGTGCCAGCAGTGCGTTACCCGGGACCGACGGGAACACTGAAGCTTTCTTT. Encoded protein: CASSALPGTDGNTEAFF.

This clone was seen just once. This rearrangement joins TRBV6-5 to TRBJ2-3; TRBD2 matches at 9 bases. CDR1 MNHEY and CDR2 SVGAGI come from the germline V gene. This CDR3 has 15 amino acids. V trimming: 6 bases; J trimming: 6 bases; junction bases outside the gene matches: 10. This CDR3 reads CASSLLAGPGDTQYF. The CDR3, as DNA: TGTGCCAGCAGCTTACTAGCGGGCCCCGGGGATACGCAGTATTTT.

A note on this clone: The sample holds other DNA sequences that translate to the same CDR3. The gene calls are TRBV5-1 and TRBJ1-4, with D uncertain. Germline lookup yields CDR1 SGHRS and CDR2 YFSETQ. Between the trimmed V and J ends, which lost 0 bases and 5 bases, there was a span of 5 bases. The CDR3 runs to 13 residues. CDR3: CASSLGQNEKLFF. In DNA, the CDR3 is TGCGCCAGCAGCTTGGGGCAGAATGAAAAACTGTTTTTT.

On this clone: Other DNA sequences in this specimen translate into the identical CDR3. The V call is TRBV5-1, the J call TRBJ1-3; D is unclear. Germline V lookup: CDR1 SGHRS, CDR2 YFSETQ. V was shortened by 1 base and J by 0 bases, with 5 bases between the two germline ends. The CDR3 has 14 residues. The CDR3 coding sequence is TGCGCCAGCAGCTTGACCGGCTCTGGAAACACCATATATTTT. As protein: CASSLTGSGNTIYF.

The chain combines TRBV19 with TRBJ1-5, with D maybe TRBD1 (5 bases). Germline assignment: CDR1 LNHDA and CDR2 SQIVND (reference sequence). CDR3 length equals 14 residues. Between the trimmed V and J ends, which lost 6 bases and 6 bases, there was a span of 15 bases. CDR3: CASSRTYRSQPQHF. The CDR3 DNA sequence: TGTGCCAGTAGCCGGACATACCGAAGTCAGCCCCAGCATTTT.

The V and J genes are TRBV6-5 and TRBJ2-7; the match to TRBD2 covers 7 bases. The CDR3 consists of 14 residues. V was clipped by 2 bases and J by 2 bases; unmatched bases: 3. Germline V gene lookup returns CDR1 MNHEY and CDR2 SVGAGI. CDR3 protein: CASSYSGEPYEQYF. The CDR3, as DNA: TGTGCCAGCAGTTACAGCGGGGAACCCTACGAGCAGTACTTC.

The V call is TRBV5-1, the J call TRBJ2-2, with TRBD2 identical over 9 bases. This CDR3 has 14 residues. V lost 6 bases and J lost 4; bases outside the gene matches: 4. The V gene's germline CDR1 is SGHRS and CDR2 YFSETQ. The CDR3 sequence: CASNLAGSTGELFF. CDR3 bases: TGCGCCAGCAATCTAGCGGGGAGCACCGGGGAGCTGTTTTTT.

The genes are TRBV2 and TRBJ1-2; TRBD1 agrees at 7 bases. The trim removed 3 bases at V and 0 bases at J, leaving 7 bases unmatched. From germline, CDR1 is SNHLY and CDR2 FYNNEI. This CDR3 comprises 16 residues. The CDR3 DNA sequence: TGTGCCAGCAGTGATGGTAGGGGGCCCTCTAACTATGGCTACACCTTC. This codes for CASSDGRGPSNYGYTF.

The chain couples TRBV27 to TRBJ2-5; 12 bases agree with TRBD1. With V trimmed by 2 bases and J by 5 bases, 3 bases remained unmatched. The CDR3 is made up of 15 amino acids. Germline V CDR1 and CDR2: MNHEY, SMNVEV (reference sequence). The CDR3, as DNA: TGTGCCAGCAGTTTAGGGACAGGGGGCTGGGAGACCCAGTACTTC. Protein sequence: CASSLGTGGWETQYF.

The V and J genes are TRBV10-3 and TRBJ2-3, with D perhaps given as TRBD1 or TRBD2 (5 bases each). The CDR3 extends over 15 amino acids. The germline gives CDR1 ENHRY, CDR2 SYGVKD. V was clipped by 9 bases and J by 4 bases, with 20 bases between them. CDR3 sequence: CAMSPGTPGSDTQYF. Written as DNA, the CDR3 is TGTGCCATGTCCCCTGGGACGCCGGGGTCAGATACGCAGTATTTT.

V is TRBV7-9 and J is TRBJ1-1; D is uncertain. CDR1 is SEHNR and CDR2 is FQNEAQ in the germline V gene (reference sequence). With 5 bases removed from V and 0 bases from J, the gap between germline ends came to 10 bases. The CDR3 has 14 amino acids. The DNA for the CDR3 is TGTGCCAGCAGCCTGGCTCGTATGAACACTGAAGCTTTCTTT. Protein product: CASSLARMNTEAFF. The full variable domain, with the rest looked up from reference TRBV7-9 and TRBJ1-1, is DTGVSQNPRHKITKRGQNVTFRCDPISEHNRLYWYRQTLGQGPEFLTYFQNEAQLEKSRLLSDRFSAERPKGSFSTLEIQRTEQGDSAMYLCASSLARMNTEAFFGQGTRLTVV.

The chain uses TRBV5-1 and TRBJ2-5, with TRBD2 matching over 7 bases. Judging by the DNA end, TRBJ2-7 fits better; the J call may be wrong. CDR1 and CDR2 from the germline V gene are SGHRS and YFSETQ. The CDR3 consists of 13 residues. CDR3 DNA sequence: TGCGCCAGCAGCCGGACTAGCTCCTACGAGCAGTACTTC. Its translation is CASSRTSSYEQYF.

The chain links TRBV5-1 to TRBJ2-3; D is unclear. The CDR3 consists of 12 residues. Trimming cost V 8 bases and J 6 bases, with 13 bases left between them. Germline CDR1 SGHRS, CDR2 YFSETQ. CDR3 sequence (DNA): TGCGCCAGTCACATTGCGGAGGATACGCAGTATTTT. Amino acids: CASHIAEDTQYF.

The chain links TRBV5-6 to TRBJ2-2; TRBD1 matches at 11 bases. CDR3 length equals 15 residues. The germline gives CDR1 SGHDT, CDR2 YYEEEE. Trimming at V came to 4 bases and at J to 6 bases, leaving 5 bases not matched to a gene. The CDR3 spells CASSTGTGGPGELFF. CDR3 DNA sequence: TGTGCCAGCAGCACCGGGACAGGGGGACCCGGGGAGCTGTTTTTT.

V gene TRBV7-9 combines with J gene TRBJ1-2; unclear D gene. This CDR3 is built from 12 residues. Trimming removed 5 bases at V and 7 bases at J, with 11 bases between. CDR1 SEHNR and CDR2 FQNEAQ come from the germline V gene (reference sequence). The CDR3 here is CASSPADRGYTF. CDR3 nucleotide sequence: TGTGCCAGCAGCCCAGCAGACCGTGGCTACACCTTC.

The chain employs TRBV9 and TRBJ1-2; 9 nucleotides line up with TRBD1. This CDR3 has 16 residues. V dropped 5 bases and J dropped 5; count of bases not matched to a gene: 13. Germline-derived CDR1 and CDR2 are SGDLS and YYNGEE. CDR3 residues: CASSPAGDREFYGYTF. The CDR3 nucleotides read TGTGCCAGCAGTCCCGCGGGGGACAGGGAATTTTATGGCTACACCTTC.